This TCR beta chain was retrieved from a study of PD-1 blockade in classical Hodgkin lymphoma. This CDR3 has 16 amino acids. V was pared by 5 bases and J by 4 bases, with 17 bases between. Germline lookup yields CDR1 SGHVS and CDR2 FQNEAQ. Some clones are missing from TCRdb's copy, which holds only in-frame ones; the method was immunoSEQ multiplex PCR. This sample yields tens of thousands of clones, of which roughly 89% are seen a single time; around 10% belongs to the top ten. In every patient, relapse followed autologous stem cell transplantation, while exposure to brentuximab vedotin differed. The V gene is TRBV7-8, the J gene TRBJ2-2, with D hard to call. The sequence was collected from a human donor with classical Hodgkin lymphoma. Source: peripheral blood mononuclear cells (PBMCs), taken before the second cycle of nivolumab. The CDR3 is CASSPLGFTGTGELFF. CDR3 sequence (DNA): TGTGCCAGCAGCCCCCTCGGGTTCACGGGCACCGGGGAGCTGTTTTTT.